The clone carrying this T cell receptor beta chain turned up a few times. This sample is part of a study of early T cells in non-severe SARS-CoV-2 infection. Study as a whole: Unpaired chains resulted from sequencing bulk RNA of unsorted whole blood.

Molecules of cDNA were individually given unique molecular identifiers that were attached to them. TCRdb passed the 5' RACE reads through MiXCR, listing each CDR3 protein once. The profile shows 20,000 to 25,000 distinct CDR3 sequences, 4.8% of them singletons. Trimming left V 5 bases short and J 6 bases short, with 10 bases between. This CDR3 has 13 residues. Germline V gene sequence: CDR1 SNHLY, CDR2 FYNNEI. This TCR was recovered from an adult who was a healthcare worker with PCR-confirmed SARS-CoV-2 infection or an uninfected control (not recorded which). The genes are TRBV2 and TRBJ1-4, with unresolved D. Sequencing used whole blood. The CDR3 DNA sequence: TGTGCCAGCAGTTACAATCCGGATGAAAAACTGTTTTTT. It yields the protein CASSYNPDEKLFF.